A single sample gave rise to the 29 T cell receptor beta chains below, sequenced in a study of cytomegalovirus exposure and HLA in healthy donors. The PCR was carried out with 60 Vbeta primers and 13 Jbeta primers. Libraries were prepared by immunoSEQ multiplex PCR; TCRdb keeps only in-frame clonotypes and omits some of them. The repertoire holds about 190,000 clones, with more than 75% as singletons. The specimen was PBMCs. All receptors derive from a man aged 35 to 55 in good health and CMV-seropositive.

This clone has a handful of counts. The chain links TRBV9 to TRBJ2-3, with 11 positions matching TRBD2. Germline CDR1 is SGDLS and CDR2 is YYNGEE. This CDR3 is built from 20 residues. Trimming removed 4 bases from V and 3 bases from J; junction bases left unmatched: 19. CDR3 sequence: CASSPTGGLAGGLVTDTQYF. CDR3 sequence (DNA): TGTGCCAGCAGCCCCACAGGAGGTCTAGCGGGGGGCCTGGTAACAGATACGCAGTATTTT.

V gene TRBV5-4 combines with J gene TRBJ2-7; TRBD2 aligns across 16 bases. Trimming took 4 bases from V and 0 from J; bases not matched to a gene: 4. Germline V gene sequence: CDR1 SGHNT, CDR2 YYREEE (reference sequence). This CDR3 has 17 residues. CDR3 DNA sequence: TGTGCCAGCAGCAAGGGACTAGCGGGGGGGAGCTCCTACGAGCAGTACTTC. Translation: CASSKGLAGGSSYEQYF.

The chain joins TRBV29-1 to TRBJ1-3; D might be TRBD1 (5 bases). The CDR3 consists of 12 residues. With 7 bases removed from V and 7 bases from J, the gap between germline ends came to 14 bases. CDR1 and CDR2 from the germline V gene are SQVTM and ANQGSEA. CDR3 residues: CSGIRGGNTIYF. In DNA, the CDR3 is TGCAGCGGTATTCGGGGGGGTAACACCATATATTTT.

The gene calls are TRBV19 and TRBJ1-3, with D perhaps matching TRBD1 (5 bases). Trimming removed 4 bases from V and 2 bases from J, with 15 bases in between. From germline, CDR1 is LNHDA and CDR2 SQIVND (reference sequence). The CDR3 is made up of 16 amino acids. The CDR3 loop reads CASSTGREVAGNTIYF. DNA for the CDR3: TGTGCCAGTAGTACAGGGCGCGAAGTCGCTGGAAACACCATATATTTT.

The CDR3 region is CASSPKTGGNLGAEAFF. CDR3 bases: TGTGCCAGCTCACCAAAGACAGGGGGCAATTTGGGGGCTGAAGCTTTCTTT. This rearrangement joins TRBV18 to TRBJ1-1; 10 bases fit TRBD1. There are 17 residues in the CDR3. Per germline, CDR1 KGHSH and CDR2 LQKENI. V was pared by 2 bases and J by 6 bases, with 12 bases of the junction left unmatched.

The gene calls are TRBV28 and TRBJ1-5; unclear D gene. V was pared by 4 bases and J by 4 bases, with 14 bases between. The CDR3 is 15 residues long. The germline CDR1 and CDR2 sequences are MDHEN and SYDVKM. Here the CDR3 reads CASSSPFVVNQPQHF. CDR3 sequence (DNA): TGTGCCAGCAGTTCCCCTTTCGTAGTAAATCAGCCCCAGCATTTT. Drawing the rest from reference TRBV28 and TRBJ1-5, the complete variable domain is DVKVTQSSRYLVKRTGEKVFLECVQDMDHENMFWYRQDPGLGLRLIYFSYDVKMKEKGDIPEGYSVSREKKERFSLILESASTNQTSMYLCASSSPFVVNQPQHFGDGTRLSIL.

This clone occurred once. Written as DNA, the CDR3 is TGTGCCACCGCGGTGGGGGGAAAGTTCACAGATACGCAGTATTTT. Amino acids: CATAVGGKFTDTQYF. This chain connects TRBV11-2 to TRBJ2-3; D possibly corresponds to TRBD2 (6 bases). V dropped 10 bases and J dropped 2 bases, with 19 bases sitting between them. The V gene's germline CDR1 is SGHAT and CDR2 FQNNGV. The CDR3 runs 15 residues.

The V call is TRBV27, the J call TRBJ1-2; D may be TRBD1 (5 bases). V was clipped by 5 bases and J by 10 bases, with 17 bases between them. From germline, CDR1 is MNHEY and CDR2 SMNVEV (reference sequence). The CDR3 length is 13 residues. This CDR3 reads CASSPNRSSDYTF. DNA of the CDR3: TGTGCCAGCAGTCCCAACAGGAGCTCAGACTACACCTTC.

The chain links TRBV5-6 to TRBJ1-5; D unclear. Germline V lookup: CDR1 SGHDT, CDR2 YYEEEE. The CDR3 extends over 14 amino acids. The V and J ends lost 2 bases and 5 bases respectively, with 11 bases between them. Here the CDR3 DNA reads TGTGCCAGCAGCTTTAGCATCGATCATCAGCCCCAGCATTTT. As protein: CASSFSIDHQPQHF.

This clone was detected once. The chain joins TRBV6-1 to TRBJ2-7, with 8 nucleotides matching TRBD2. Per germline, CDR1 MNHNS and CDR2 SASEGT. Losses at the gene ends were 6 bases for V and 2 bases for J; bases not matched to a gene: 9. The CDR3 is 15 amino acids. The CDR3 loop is CASSRGGQHPYEQYF. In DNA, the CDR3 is TGTGCCAGCAGCCGGGGGGGGCAGCACCCCTACGAGCAGTACTTC.

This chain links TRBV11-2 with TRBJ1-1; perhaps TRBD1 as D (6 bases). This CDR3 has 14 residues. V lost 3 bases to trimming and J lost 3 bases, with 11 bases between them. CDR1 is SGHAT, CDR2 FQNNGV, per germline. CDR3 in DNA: TGTGCCAGCAGCTTCGGGGGGCGGGACACTGAAGCTTTCTTT. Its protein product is CASSFGGRDTEAFF. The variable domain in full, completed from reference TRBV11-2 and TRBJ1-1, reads EAGVAQSPRYKIIEKRQSVAFWCNPISGHATLYWYQQILGQGPKLLIQFQNNGVVDDSQLPKDRFSAERLKGVDSTLKIQPAKLEDSAVYLCASSFGGRDTEAFFGQGTRLTVV.

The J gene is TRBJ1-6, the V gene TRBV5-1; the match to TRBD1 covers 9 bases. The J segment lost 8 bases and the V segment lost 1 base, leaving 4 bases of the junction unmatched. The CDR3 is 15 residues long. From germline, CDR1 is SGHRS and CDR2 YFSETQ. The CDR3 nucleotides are TGCGCCAGCAGCTTGCTCCGGGACAGGGATTCACCCCTCCACTTT. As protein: CASSLLRDRDSPLHF.

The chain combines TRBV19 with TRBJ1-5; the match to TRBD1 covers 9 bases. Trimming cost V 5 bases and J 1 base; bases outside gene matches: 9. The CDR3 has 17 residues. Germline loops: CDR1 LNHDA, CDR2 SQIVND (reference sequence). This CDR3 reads CASSADRGWSSNQPQHF. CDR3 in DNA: TGTGCCAGTAGTGCAGACAGGGGGTGGTCCAGCAATCAGCCCCAGCATTTT.

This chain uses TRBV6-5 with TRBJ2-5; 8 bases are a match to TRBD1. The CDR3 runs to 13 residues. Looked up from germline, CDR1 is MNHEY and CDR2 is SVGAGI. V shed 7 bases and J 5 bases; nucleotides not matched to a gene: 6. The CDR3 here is CASNRQGLETQYF. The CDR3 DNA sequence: TGTGCCAGCAATCGACAGGGGTTGGAGACCCAGTACTTC.

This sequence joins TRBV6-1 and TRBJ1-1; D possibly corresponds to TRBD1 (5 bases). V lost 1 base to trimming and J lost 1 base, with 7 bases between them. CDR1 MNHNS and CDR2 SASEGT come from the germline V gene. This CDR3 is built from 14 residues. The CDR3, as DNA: TGTGCCAGCAGTGAAGGGACAAAGAACACTGAAGCTTTCTTT. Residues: CASSEGTKNTEAFF.

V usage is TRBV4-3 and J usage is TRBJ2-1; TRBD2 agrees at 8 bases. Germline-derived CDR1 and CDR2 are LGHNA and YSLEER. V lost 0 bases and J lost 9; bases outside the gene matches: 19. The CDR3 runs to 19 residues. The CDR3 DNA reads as TGCGCCAGCAGCCAAGAGACAACACCCCTTACGGGAGGGGTGGTTGAGCAGTTCTTC. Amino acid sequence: CASSQETTPLTGGVVEQFF.

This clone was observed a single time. The CDR3 loop is CAWSISGREFYF. The CDR3 nucleotides read TGTGCCTGGAGTATTAGCGGGAGGGAGTTTTACTTC. This rearrangement joins TRBV30 to TRBJ2-7; 11 bases are a match to TRBD2. Germline trimming cut 2 bases from V and 13 bases from J; bases unmatched to any gene: 7. This CDR3 spans 12 amino acids. Germline CDR1 GTSNPN, CDR2 SVGIG (reference sequence).

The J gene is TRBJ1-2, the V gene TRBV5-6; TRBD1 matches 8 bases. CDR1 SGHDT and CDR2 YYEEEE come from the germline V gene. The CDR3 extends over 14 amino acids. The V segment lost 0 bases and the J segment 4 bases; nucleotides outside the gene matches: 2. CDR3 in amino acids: CASSLGQGTYGYTF. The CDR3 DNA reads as TGTGCCAGCAGCTTGGGACAGGGGACCTATGGCTACACCTTC.

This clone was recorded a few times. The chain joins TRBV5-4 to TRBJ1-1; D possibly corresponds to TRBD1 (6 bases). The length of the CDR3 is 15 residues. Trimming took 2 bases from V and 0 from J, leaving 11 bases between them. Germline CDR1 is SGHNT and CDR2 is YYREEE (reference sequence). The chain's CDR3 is CASSFQTGVNTEAFF. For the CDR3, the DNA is TGTGCCAGCAGCTTCCAGACAGGAGTGAACACTGAAGCTTTCTTT.

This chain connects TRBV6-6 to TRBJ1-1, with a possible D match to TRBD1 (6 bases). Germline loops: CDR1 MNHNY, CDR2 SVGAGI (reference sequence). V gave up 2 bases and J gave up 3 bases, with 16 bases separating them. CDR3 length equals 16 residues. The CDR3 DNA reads TGTGCCAGCAGTTACCCCTCGGGGGGCGCTGACACTGAAGCTTTCTTT. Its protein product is CASSYPSGGADTEAFF.

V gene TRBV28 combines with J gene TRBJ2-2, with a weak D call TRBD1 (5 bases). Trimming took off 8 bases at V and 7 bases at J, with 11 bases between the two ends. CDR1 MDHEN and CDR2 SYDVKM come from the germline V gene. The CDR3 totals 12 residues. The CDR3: CASLQGVGELFF. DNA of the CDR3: TGTGCCAGCCTTCAAGGGGTCGGGGAGCTGTTTTTT.

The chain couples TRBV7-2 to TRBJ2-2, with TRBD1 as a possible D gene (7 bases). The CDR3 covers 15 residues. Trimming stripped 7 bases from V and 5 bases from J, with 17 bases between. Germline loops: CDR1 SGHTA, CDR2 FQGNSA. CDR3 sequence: CASKGPSGGTGELFF. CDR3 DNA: TGTGCCAGCAAGGGTCCGTCAGGGGGGACCGGGGAGCTGTTTTTT.

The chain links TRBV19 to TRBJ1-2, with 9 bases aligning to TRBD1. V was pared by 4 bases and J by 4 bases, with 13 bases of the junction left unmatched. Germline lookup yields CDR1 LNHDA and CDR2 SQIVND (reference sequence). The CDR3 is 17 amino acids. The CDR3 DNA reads TGTGCCAGTAGTACAGGCCGGGACAGGGTAATGTCCTATGGCTACACCTTC. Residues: CASSTGRDRVMSYGYTF. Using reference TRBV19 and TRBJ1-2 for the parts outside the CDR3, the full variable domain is DGGITQSPKYLFRKEGQNVTLSCEQNLNHDAMYWYRQDPGQGLRLIYYSQIVNDFQKGDIAEGYSVSREKKESFPLTVTSAQKNPTAFYLCASSTGRDRVMSYGYTFGSGTRLTVV.

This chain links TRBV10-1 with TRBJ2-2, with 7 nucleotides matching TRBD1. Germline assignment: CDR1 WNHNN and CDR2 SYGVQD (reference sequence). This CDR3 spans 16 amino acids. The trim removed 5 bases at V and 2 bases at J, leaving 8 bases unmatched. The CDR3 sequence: CASSKTGNLNTGELFF. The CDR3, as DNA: TGCGCCAGCAGTAAGACAGGGAACCTAAACACCGGGGAGCTGTTTTTT.

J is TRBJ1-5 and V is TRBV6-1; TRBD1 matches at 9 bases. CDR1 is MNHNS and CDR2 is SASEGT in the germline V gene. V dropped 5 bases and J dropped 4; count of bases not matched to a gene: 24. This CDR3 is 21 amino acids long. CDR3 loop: CASSKGQGQGYQMPRNQPQHF. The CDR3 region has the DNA TGTGCCAGCAGTAAAGGACAGGGGCAGGGTTACCAGATGCCTAGGAATCAGCCCCAGCATTTT.

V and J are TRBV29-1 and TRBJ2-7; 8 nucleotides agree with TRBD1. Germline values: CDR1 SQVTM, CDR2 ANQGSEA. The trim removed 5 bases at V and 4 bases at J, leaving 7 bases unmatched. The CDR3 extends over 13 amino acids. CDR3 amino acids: CSVRQGTLYEQYF. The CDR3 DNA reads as TGCAGCGTTCGACAGGGGACCCTGTACGAGCAGTACTTC.

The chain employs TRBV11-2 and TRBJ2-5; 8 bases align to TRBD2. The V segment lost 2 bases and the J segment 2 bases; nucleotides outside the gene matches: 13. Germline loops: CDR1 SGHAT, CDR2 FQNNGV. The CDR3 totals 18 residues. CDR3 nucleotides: TGTGCCAGCAGCTTATGGGGGAGCTCGGGAGGGCGACAAGAGACCCAGTACTTC. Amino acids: CASSLWGSSGGRQETQYF.

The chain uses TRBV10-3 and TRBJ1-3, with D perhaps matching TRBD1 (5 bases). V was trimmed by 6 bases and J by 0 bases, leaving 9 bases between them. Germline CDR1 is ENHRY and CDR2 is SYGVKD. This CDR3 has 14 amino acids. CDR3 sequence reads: CAISQGPSGNTIYF. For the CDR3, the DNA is TGTGCCATCAGCCAGGGCCCCTCTGGAAACACCATATATTTT.

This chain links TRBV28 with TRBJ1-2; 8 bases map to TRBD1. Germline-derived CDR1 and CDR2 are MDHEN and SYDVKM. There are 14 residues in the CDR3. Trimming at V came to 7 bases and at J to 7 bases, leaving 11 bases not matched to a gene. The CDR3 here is CASIPQGAMVGYTF. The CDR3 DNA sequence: TGTGCCAGCATCCCCCAGGGGGCAATGGTTGGCTACACCTTC.